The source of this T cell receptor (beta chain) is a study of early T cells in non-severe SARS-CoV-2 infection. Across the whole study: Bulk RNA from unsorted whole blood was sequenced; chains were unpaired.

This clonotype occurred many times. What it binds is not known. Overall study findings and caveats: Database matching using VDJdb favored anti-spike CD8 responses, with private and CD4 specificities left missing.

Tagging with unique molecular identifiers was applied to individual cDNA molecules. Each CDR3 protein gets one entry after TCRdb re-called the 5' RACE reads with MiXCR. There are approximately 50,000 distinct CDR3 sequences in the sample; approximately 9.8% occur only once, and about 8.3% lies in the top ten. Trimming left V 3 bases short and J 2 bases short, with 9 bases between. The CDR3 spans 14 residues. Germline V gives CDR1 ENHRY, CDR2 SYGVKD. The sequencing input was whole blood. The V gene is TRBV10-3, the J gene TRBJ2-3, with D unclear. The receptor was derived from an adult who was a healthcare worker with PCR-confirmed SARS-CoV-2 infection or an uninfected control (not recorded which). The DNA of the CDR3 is TGTGCCATCAGTGATGGGCAGGACACAGATACGCAGTATTTT. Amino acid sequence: CAISDGQDTDTQYF.